The source of this T cell receptor (beta chain) is a study of cytomegalovirus exposure and HLA in healthy donors. The CDR3 runs 15 residues. Germline CDR1 and CDR2: LNHDA and SQIVND (reference sequence). The V end was cut by 5 bases, the J end by 6 bases, with 17 bases between. The PCR used 60 Vbeta and 13 Jbeta primers. Profiled with immunoSEQ multiplex PCR; TCRdb holds only in-frame clones, not every one. In the table there are under 100,000 clones, roughly 63% of which are singletons. Findings and limits, study-wide: Presence/absence analyses treated sequencing depth as roughly uniform across donors. The authors later found HLA-associated TCR beta chains more clonally expanded than equally common others.

On this clone: Its antigen is undetermined.

This receptor was obtained from a woman aged 40 to 50 in good health and CMV-seropositive. This chain connects TRBV19 to TRBJ1-5; tentatively, D is TRBD1 (5 bases). Sample: PBMCs. The CDR3 here is CASSVTGLGGQPQHF. As DNA, the CDR3 is TGTGCCAGTAGTGTCACAGGACTGGGAGGTCAGCCCCAGCATTTT.